These T cell receptor beta chains were read from a single sample in a study of shared clonotypes between healthy human individuals. TCRdb's table, derived via immunoSEQ multiplex PCR, lists solely in-frame clones and lacks some. The repertoire holds some 2,400,000 clones, around 95% seen once, with approximately 0.13% in the top ten. The sample consisted of naive CD4+ T cells sorted from blood. Every receptor here comes from a man between 18 and 35 years old in good health. Each CDR3 is given with its conserved first and last residue. D genes are given only for firm matches. Clone size is not always given. Where it is, it says once, few, many or a class for expanded clones.

j_call | clone_size | d_call | v_call | cdr3_aa | cdr3_nt
TRBJ1-5 | - | TRBD1 | TRBV5-5 | CASSAFGTGINQPQHF | TGTGCCAGCAGCGCCTTTGGGACAGGGATCAATCAGCCCCAGCATTTT
TRBJ1-2 | - | - | TRBV7-2 | CASSPRIVRGYTF | TGTGCCAGCAGCCCCCGGATTGTAAGAGGCTACACCTTC
TRBJ1-3 | - | - | TRBV5-6 | CASSFSGSLSGNTIYF | TGTGCCAGCAGCTTTTCAGGGTCCCTCTCTGGAAACACCATATATTTT
TRBJ2-1 | - | - | TRBV19 | CASKMDTPSNEQFF | TGTGCCAGTAAGATGGATACGCCGAGCAATGAGCAGTTCTTC
TRBJ1-4 | - | - | TRBV11-2 | CASSLLQPNEKLFF | TGTGCCAGCAGCTTATTACAGCCTAATGAAAAACTGTTTTTT
TRBJ2-3 | - | - | TRBV28 | CASKESTDTQYF | TGTGCCAGCAAGGAGAGCACAGATACGCAGTATTTT
TRBJ1-1 | - | - | TRBV7-2 | CASSLARVPTEAFF | TGTGCCAGCAGCTTAGCGAGGGTCCCAACCGAAGCTTTCTTT
TRBJ1-6 | once | TRBD1 | TRBV7-9 | CASSSGTAYSYNSPLHF | TGTGCCAGCAGCTCCGGGACAGCTTATTCCTATAATTCACCCCTCCACTTT
TRBJ2-3 | once | TRBD2 | TRBV5-1 | CASSPGTNPTDTQYF | TGCGCCAGCAGCCCCGGGACTAACCCCACAGATACGCAGTATTTT
TRBJ2-7 | - | - | TRBV11-2 | CASSLGLGSYEQYF | TGTGCCAGCAGCTTAGGGTTGGGGTCCTACGAGCAGTACTTC
TRBJ2-2 | - | - | TRBV7-9 | CAHSGASEDLTGELFF | TGTGCCCACAGTGGGGCTTCTGAGGACCTCACCGGGGAGCTGTTTTTT
TRBJ1-6 | - | TRBD1 | TRBV19 | CASSIFGQGRTSPLHF | TGTGCCAGTAGTATCTTCGGACAGGGACGGACCTCACCCCTCCACTTT
TRBJ2-5 | - | TRBD1 | TRBV29-1 | CSVSGQGKETQYF | TGCAGCGTTTCGGGACAGGGAAAGGAGACCCAGTACTTC
TRBJ1-1 | - | TRBD1 | TRBV5-4 | CASSPGQGATEAFF | TGTGCCAGCAGCCCTGGACAGGGAGCAACTGAAGCTTTCTTT
TRBJ1-2 | - | - | TRBV21-1 | CASSPLSRGRFYGYTF | TGTGCCAGCAGTCCCTTGAGCAGGGGGCGCTTCTATGGCTACACCTTC